A selection of T cell receptor beta chains follows, all from one sample in a study of blood T cell repertoires in COVID-19. The method was immunoSEQ multiplex PCR; TCRdb's version includes in-frame clones alone and lacks a portion of them. The top ten clones hold 5.4% of a sample with tens of thousands of clones, 79% of them seen once. Sequenced input: peripheral blood. These receptors came from a woman of 80 years or more with active or convalescent COVID-19. CDR3s include the opening cysteine and the closing phenylalanine or tryptophan. The D gene is left open where the match is weak. The listing skips clone size in some rows; elsewhere it reads once, few, many or a size class.

. | . | TRBJ1-5 | TRBV6-5 | TGTGCCAGCAGTAGCACGCAGGGAAATCAGCCCCAGCATTTT | CASSSTQGNQPQHF
. | . | TRBJ2-3 | TRBV7-8 | TGTGCCAGCAGCTTAGTGAACGGGGAAGGGCCAGATACGCAGTATTTT | CASSLVNGEGPDTQYF
. | . | TRBJ1-5 | TRBV7-9 | TGTGCCAGCAGCCATGACATTAGTCAGCCCCAGCATTTT | CASSHDISQPQHF
. | . | TRBJ2-2 | TRBV5-1 | TGCGCCAGCATGGGGGCGTCCGGGCCAACGAACACCGGGGAGCTGTTTTTT | CASMGASGPTNTGELFF
. | TRBD2 | TRBJ2-1 | TRBV5-1 | TGCGCCAGCAGCTACGCCGGGACTAGTATTGGCGGGGGGCCCAATGAGCAGTTCTTC | CASSYAGTSIGGGPNEQFF
. | . | TRBJ1-2 | TRBV24-1 | TGTGCCACCAGTGACACAGGAACTAACTATGGCTACACCTTC | CATSDTGTNYGYTF
. | . | TRBJ2-1 | TRBV3-1/TRBV3-2 | TGTGCCAGCAGCCAGAGCGGTTTCTACAATGAGCAGTTCTTC | CASSQSGFYNEQFF
. | . | TRBJ1-6 | TRBV6-5 | TGTGCCAGCAGGGCAGTACGCGGACAAAATTCACCCCTCCACTTT | CASRAVRGQNSPLHF
. | . | TRBJ2-7 | TRBV10-3 | TGTGCCATCAGTGAGAAAGGGGGGGACACGAACTACGAGCAGTACTTC | CAISEKGGDTNYEQYF
. | . | TRBJ2-7 | TRBV19 | TGTGCCAGCCTGGACAGCTCACACTCCTACGAGCAGTACTTC | CASLDSSHSYEQYF
. | . | TRBJ1-4 | TRBV9 | TGTGCCAGCAGCGCCGACACCGCAACTAATGAAAAACTGTTTTTT | CASSADTATNEKLFF
. | . | TRBJ2-7 | TRBV15 | TGTGCCACCAGCAGAGTGAGAACTGCTAGAGAGCAGTACTTC | CATSRVRTAREQYF
. | . | TRBJ1-6 | TRBV27 | TGTGCCAGCAGTTTTAGCACAGGGAGCTCCTATAATTCACCCCTCCACTTT | CASSFSTGSSYNSPLHF
. | TRBD1 | TRBJ1-5 | TRBV18 | TGTGCCAGCTCACCAGATTACAGGGGTCACAATCAGCCCCAGCATTTT | CASSPDYRGHNQPQHF
few | . | TRBJ1-4 | TRBV7-2 | TGTGCCAGCAGCCGCAGGTCAGCTAATGAAAAACTGTTTTTT | CASSRRSANEKLFF